This TCR beta chain was sequenced in a study of radiotherapy plus CTLA-4 blockade in lung cancer. Whole-study results and caveats: Reported findings show early blood T cell clone dynamics, with interferon-beta, best predicted response. TCR clones from tumors expanded in blood after radiotherapy plus ipilimumab.

In chemo-refractory metastatic non-small-cell lung cancer, patients got ipilimumab CTLA-4 blockade together with focal radiation. Clones were sequenced by immunoSEQ multiplex PCR, and TCRdb holds only the in-frame ones, with some missing. Of about 48,000 clones listed, 70% to 90% are singletons. With respect to this clone: No antigen is known for it. One end of the junction varies from germline; a read error may be responsible.

Germline assignment: CDR1 MNHNY and CDR2 SVGAGI (reference sequence). This CDR3 comprises 14 residues. The sequence derives from a human donor with non-small cell lung cancer that progressed on radiotherapy plus ipilimumab. Some clones in this sample may be carry-over from other donors' samples. The J gene is TRBJ2-7, the V gene TRBV6-6; TRBD1 might be the D (5 bases). The source was peripheral blood, collected from a patient treated with radiotherapy plus ipilimumab. The CDR3 DNA reads as TGTGCCAGCAGTTACGACAGTTTAGGTCGATTCCCGGACTTC. Translating it yields CASSYDSLGRFPDF.